The TCR beta chain described here comes from a study of technical replicates of blood from several donors. The protocol was immunoSEQ multiplex PCR, while the TCRdb copy is restricted to in-frame clones and leaves out a portion. Among 60,000 to 90,000 clones listed, 95% to 97% were seen once. The sequence was collected from a human donor in good health. The sequenced sample consisted of T cells isolated from PBMCs.

CDR3: CASSSAADRGEKLFF. The CDR3 DNA is TGTGCCAGCAGCTCGGCGGCAGACAGGGGGGAAAAACTGTTTTTT. J is TRBJ1-4 and V is TRBV28; the match to TRBD1 covers 9 bases. CDR3 length equals 15 residues. Germline V gives CDR1 MDHEN, CDR2 SYDVKM. V lost 6 bases to trimming and J lost 8 bases; unmatched junction nucleotides: 10.